The rows below give T cell receptor beta chains drawn from one sample of a study of pediatric ulcerative colitis. The assay was immunoSEQ multiplex PCR, and TCRdb's table has in-frame clones only and misses some. In the table there are tens of thousands of clones, approximately 87% of which are singletons. The sequenced material came from blood. Receptor source: a boy under 18 who was a control in a study of pediatric ulcerative colitis. Both conserved end residues are part of each CDR3. A D gene is named only where the DNA matches it firmly. The size of a clone is reported for some rows only, either as once, few or many, or as a class for expanded clones.

TRBV5-1	TRBJ2-1	TRBD2	NA	16	TGCGCCAGCAGCTTCCTAGCGGGGAGCTCCTACAATGAGCAGTTCTTC	CASSFLAGSSYNEQFF
TRBV27	TRBJ2-7	NA	NA	15	TGTGCCAGCAGTTTCCGCCAGTCGGTTAACTACGAGCAGTACTTC	CASSFRQSVNYEQYF
TRBV7-9	TRBJ2-1	NA	NA	15	TGTGCCAGCGCCTTATCGGTTCCTAACTACAATGAGCAGTTCTTC	CASALSVPNYNEQFF
TRBV6-7	TRBJ2-1	NA	NA	16	TGTGCCAGCAGTTACTCCGGGTTCTTTGAGTACAATGAGCAGTTCTTC	CASSYSGFFEYNEQFF
TRBV18	TRBJ1-1	NA	once	14	TGTGCCAGCTCGCCCAACGGCGACAGTGTTGAAGCTTTCTTT	CASSPNGDSVEAFF
TRBV25-1	TRBJ1-1	NA	NA	14	TGTGCCAGCAGCGCAGGGTACCTGAACACTGAAGCTTTCTTT	CASSAGYLNTEAFF
TRBV11-2	TRBJ2-7	NA	NA	13	TGTGCCAGCAGCCCACTGTTGGTTGGGGAGCAGTACTTC	CASSPLLVGEQYF
TRBV11-2	TRBJ1-2	NA	NA	15	TGTGCCAGCAGCTTCACGGGAGGGGGTTTCTATGGCTACACCTTC	CASSFTGGGFYGYTF
TRBV19	TRBJ2-7	NA	NA	14	TGTGCCAGTAGTATTCGTTCAGGGGTAGACGAGCAGTACTTC	CASSIRSGVDEQYF
TRBV19	TRBJ2-5	NA	NA	16	TGTGCCAGTAGTCTAAGGGCACAGGGAGGGTTTGAGACCCAGTACTTC	CASSLRAQGGFETQYF
TRBV9	TRBJ2-1	NA	once	14	TGTGCCAGCAGCGGGACCGAAAGCGGGAATGAGCAGTTCTTC	CASSGTESGNEQFF
TRBV9	TRBJ2-7	NA	NA	17	TGTGCCAGCAGCCCCCGCGCGGGTATTCAGGGCGGCTACGAGCAGTACTTC	CASSPRAGIQGGYEQYF
TRBV5-1	TRBJ2-2	TRBD2	NA	16	TGCGCCAGCAGCTTGGCGACTAGCTCTCACACCGGGGAGCTGTTTTTT	CASSLATSSHTGELFF
TRBV9	TRBJ2-2	NA	NA	15	TGTGCCAGCAGCTTATGGACAGGAGGGACCGGGGAGCTGTTTTTT	CASSLWTGGTGELFF
TRBV29-1	TRBJ2-7	NA	NA	14	TGCAGCGTTGAACTCTCTTCACCCCCCTACGAGCAGTACTTC	CSVELSSPPYEQYF
TRBV2	TRBJ2-1	NA	NA	14	TGTGCCAGCAGTGACCCGACTAACTACAATGAGCAGTTCTTC	CASSDPTNYNEQFF
TRBV27	TRBJ2-7	NA	NA	14	TGTGCCAGCAGTTTATCAGACCGCGCCTACGAGCAGTACTTC	CASSLSDRAYEQYF
TRBV6-1	TRBJ1-1	TRBD1	NA	14	TGTGCCAGCAGTGAAAGAGGGGGCTCCACTGAAGCTTTCTTT	CASSERGGSTEAFF
TRBV28	TRBJ1-2	TRBD1	NA	15	TGTGCCAGCGGATGGGACAGGGGGCCTAACTATGGCTACACCTTC	CASGWDRGPNYGYTF
TRBV27	TRBJ1-2	NA	NA	14	TGTGCCAGCAATCCAGGCGGGGGGAGGCATGGCTACACCTTC	CASNPGGGRHGYTF
TRBV9	TRBJ1-2	NA	once	13	TGTGCCAGCAGCGTACAGGGAGCCTATGGCTACACCTTC	CASSVQGAYGYTF
TRBV28	TRBJ2-3	TRBD2	NA	18	TGTGCCAGCACCAACCCTTATTCTATAGCGGGAGACACAGATACGCAGTATTTT	CASTNPYSIAGDTDTQYF
TRBV5-8	TRBJ2-6	TRBD1	once	18	TGTGCCAGCAGCTGGTACGAGGGGGCCGGAATTGGGGCCAACGTCCTGACTTTC	CASSWYEGAGIGANVLTF